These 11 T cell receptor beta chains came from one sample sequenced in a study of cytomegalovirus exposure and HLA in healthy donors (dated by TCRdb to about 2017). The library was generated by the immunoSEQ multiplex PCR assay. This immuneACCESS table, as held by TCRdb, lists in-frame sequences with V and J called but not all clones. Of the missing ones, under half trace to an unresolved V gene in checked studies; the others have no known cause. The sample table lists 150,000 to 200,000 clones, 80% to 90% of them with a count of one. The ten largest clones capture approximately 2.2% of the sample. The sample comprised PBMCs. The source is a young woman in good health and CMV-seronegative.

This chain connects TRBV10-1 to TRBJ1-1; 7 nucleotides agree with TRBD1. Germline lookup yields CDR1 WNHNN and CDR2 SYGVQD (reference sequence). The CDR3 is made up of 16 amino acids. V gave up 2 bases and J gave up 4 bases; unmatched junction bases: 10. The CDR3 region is CASSEQGVEGTTEAFF. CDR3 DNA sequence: TGCGCCAGCAGTGAGCAGGGGGTCGAGGGGACCACTGAAGCTTTCTTT.

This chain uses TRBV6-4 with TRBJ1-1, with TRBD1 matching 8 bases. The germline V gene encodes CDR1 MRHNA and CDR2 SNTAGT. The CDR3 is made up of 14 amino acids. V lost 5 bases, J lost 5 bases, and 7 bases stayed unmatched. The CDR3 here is CASSKTGDGTEAFF. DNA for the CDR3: TGTGCCAGCAGTAAGACAGGGGATGGGACTGAAGCTTTCTTT.

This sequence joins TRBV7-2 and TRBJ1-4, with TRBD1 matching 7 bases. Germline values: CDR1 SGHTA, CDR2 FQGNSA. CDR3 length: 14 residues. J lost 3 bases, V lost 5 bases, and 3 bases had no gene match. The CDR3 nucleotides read TGTGCCAGCAGCCCGCAGGGGGCTAATGAAAAACTGTTTTTT. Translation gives CASSPQGANEKLFF.

CDR3 protein: CASSYWDTVRNGELFF. CDR3 DNA: TGTGCCAGCAGTTACTGGGACACAGTACGGAACGGGGAGCTGTTTTTT. The rearrangement joins TRBV6-6 to TRBJ2-2; weak D call: TRBD1 (6 bases). Trimming stripped 1 base from V and 7 bases from J, with 16 bases between. Germline lookup yields CDR1 MNHNY and CDR2 SVGAGI (reference sequence). The CDR3 spans 16 residues.

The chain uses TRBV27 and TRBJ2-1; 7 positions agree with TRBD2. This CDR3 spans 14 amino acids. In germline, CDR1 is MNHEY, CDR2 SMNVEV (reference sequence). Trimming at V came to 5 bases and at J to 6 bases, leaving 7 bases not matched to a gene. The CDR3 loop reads CASSPAGGGNEQFF. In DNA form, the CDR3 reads TGTGCCAGCAGTCCCGCTGGGGGGGGCAATGAGCAGTTCTTC.

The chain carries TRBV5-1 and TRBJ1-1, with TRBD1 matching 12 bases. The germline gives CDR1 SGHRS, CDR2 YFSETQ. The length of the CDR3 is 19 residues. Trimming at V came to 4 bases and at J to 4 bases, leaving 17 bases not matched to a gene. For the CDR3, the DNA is TGCGCCAGCAGCCCGGGGACAGGGGGCATTAGCTACCCAATCACTGAAGCTTTCTTT. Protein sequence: CASSPGTGGISYPITEAFF.

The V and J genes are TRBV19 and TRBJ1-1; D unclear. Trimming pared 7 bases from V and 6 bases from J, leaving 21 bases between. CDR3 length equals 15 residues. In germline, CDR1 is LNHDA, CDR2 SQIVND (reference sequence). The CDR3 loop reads CASMVRAGRPPEAFF. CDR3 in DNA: TGTGCCAGTATGGTCCGGGCGGGGAGACCCCCTGAAGCTTTCTTT.

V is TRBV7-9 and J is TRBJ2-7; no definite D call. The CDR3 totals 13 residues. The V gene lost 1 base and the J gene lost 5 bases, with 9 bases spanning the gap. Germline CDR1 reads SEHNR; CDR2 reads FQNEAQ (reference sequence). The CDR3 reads CASSLGLQNEQYF. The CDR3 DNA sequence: TGTGCCAGCAGCTTAGGACTTCAGAACGAGCAGTACTTC.

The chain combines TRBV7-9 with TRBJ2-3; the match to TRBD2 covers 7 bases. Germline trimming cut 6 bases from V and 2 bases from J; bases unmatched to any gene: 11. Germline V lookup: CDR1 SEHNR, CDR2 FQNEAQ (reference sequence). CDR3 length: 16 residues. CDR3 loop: CASSSSGGDYTDTQYF. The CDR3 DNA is TGTGCCAGCAGTTCCTCGGGCGGGGACTACACAGATACGCAGTATTTT. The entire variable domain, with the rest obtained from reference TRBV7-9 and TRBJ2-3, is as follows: DTGVSQNPRHKITKRGQNVTFRCDPISEHNRLYWYRQTLGQGPEFLTYFQNEAQLEKSRLLSDRFSAERPKGSFSTLEIQRTEQGDSAMYLCASSSSGGDYTDTQYFGPGTRLTVL.

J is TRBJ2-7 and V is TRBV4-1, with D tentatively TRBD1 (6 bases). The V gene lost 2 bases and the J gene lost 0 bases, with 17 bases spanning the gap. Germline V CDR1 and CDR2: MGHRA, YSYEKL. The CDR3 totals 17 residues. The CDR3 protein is CASSQLGPRTVSYEQYF. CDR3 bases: TGCGCCAGCAGCCAACTGGGTCCTCGGACAGTCTCCTACGAGCAGTACTTC.

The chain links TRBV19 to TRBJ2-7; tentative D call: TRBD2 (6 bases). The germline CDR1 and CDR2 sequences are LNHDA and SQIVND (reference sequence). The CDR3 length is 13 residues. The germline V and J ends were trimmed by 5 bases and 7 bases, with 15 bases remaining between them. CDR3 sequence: CASSPRDHREQYF. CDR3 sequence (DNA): TGTGCCAGTAGTCCGCGGGACCACAGAGAGCAGTACTTC.